A selection of T cell receptor beta chains follows, all from one sample in a study of T-cell memory formation after mild COVID-19. One entry per CDR3 protein results from TCRdb running MiXCR on the 5' RACE reads. The profile shows about 620,000 distinct CDR3 sequences, about a sixth of them singletons. Sequenced material: PBMCs or a T cell subset sorted from them (not recorded which). These receptors all stem from an adult woman who had mild COVID-19 (a few samples of this study predate the infection). Cell type and time point are not known. CDR3s include the opening cysteine and the closing phenylalanine or tryptophan. A D gene is named only where the DNA matches it firmly. The listing skips clone size in some rows; elsewhere it reads once, few, many or a size class.

CDR3aa: CSVGSHEQETQYF; CDR3nt: TGCAGCGTTGGGTCCCACGAGCAAGAGACCCAGTACTTC; abundance: many; j_gene: TRBJ2-5; v_gene: TRBV29-1; d_gene: -
CDR3aa: CASRLAQGSSGNTIYF; CDR3nt: TGTGCCAGCAGACTCGCCCAGGGGAGCTCTGGAAACACCATATATTTT; abundance: -; j_gene: TRBJ1-3; v_gene: TRBV6-6; d_gene: -
CDR3aa: CASSQDRRGIPRF; CDR3nt: TGCGCCAGCAGCCAAGATCGTCGGGGCATTCCCCGTTTT; abundance: -; j_gene: TRBJ1-4; v_gene: TRBV4-1; d_gene: -
CDR3aa: CAWKRKDTGELFF; CDR3nt: TGTGCCTGGAAAAGGAAGGACACCGGGGAGCTGTTTTTT; abundance: -; j_gene: TRBJ2-2; v_gene: TRBV30; d_gene: -
CDR3aa: CASSFVRNEQFF; CDR3nt: TGCGCCAGCAGCTTTGTGAGGAATGAGCAGTTCTTC; abundance: few; j_gene: TRBJ2-1; v_gene: TRBV5-1; d_gene: -
CDR3aa: CASSQDRGGQGANQPQHF; CDR3nt: TGTGCCAGCAGCCAAGATCGGGGAGGACAGGGGGCGAATCAGCCCCAGCATTTT; abundance: few; j_gene: TRBJ1-5; v_gene: TRBV3-1; d_gene: TRBD1
CDR3aa: CASSDGGATEAFF; CDR3nt: TGCGCCAGCAGCGACGGGGGGGCCACTGAAGCTTTCTTT; abundance: -; j_gene: TRBJ1-1; v_gene: TRBV5-1; d_gene: -
CDR3aa: CASSPWTSGETQYF; CDR3nt: TGTGCCAGCAGTCCCTGGACTAGCGGCGAGACCCAGTACTTC; abundance: few; j_gene: TRBJ2-5; v_gene: TRBV6-2/TRBV6-3; d_gene: TRBD2
CDR3aa: CASSVGRGGGAADTQYF; CDR3nt: TGTGCCAGCAGCGTAGGTAGGGGCGGGGGGGCTGCAGATACGCAGTATTTT; abundance: few; j_gene: TRBJ2-3; v_gene: TRBV9; d_gene: TRBD2
CDR3aa: CSATHGGDYSNQPQHF; CDR3nt: TGCAGTGCTACCCACGGGGGGGATTATAGCAATCAGCCCCAGCATTTT; abundance: -; j_gene: TRBJ1-5; v_gene: TRBV20-1; d_gene: -
CDR3aa: CSVVSHGAKNIQYF; CDR3nt: TGCAGCGTTGTTAGCCATGGAGCCAAAAACATTCAGTACTTC; abundance: many; j_gene: TRBJ2-4; v_gene: TRBV29-1; d_gene: -
CDR3aa: CASSVVPRPGGTDTQYF; CDR3nt: TGTGCCAGCAGCGTCGTGCCCCGACCCGGAGGCACAGATACGCAGTATTTT; abundance: -; j_gene: TRBJ2-3; v_gene: TRBV9; d_gene: -
CDR3aa: CAWSGLVGNTIYF; CDR3nt: TGTGCCTGGAGTGGGCTTGTAGGAAACACCATATATTTT; abundance: few; j_gene: TRBJ1-3; v_gene: TRBV30; d_gene: -
CDR3aa: CASSGSGMETQYF; CDR3nt: TGTGCCAGCAGCGGTAGCGGGATGGAGACCCAGTACTTC; abundance: few; j_gene: TRBJ2-5; v_gene: TRBV7-2; d_gene: TRBD2
CDR3aa: CASSLAGTGHYEQYF; CDR3nt: TGTGCCAGCAGTTTGGCCGGGACAGGGCACTACGAGCAGTACTTC; abundance: -; j_gene: TRBJ2-7; v_gene: TRBV28; d_gene: TRBD1
CDR3aa: CASSIGQGFYEQYF; CDR3nt: TGCGCCAGCAGCATAGGACAGGGATTCTACGAGCAGTACTTC; abundance: -; j_gene: TRBJ2-7; v_gene: TRBV5-1; d_gene: TRBD1
CDR3aa: CASSLESGWQETQYF; CDR3nt: TGTGCCAGCAGCTTGGAATCAGGGTGGCAAGAGACCCAGTACTTC; abundance: -; j_gene: TRBJ2-5; v_gene: TRBV5-6; d_gene: -
CDR3aa: CASSLGHRDTGELFF; CDR3nt: TGCGCCAGCAGCTTGGGCCACAGGGACACCGGGGAGCTGTTTTTT; abundance: many; j_gene: TRBJ2-2; v_gene: TRBV5-1; d_gene: -
CDR3aa: CASSRTTTSGMGNEQFF; CDR3nt: TGTGCCAGCAGTCGCACAACGACTAGCGGGATGGGGAATGAGCAGTTCTTC; abundance: few; j_gene: TRBJ2-1; v_gene: TRBV6-6; d_gene: TRBD2
CDR3aa: CASSLGGPGNSPLHF; CDR3nt: TGTGCCAGCAGCTTAGGGGGCCCGGGGAATTCACCCCTCCACTTT; abundance: -; j_gene: TRBJ1-6; v_gene: TRBV7-3; d_gene: -
CDR3aa: CASSYEGGRAEAFF; CDR3nt: TGTGCCAGCAGTTACGAAGGGGGTCGGGCTGAAGCTTTCTTT; abundance: -; j_gene: TRBJ1-1; v_gene: TRBV6-5; d_gene: -
CDR3aa: CATKTVLAGVDEQFF; CDR3nt: TGTGCCACCAAAACTGTTCTAGCGGGGGTCGATGAGCAGTTCTTC; abundance: -; j_gene: TRBJ2-1; v_gene: TRBV24-1; d_gene: TRBD2
CDR3aa: CASSATAAGGYGYTF; CDR3nt: TGTGCCAGCAGCGCCACCGCAGCCGGTGGCTATGGCTACACCTTC; abundance: -; j_gene: TRBJ1-2; v_gene: TRBV13; d_gene: -
CDR3aa: CASSFPGSYEQYF; CDR3nt: TGTGCCAGCAGTTTTCCAGGTTCCTACGAGCAGTACTTC; abundance: many; j_gene: TRBJ2-7; v_gene: TRBV27; d_gene: -
CDR3aa: CASSHTTGGTDTQYF; CDR3nt: TGTGCCAGCAGCCATACGACAGGCGGCACAGATACGCAGTATTTT; abundance: once; j_gene: TRBJ2-3; v_gene: TRBV14; d_gene: -
CDR3aa: CASRLGRVRETQYF; CDR3nt: TGTGCCAGCAGGCTAGGTCGCGTGCGAGAGACCCAGTACTTC; abundance: -; j_gene: TRBJ2-5; v_gene: TRBV7-8; d_gene: -
CDR3aa: CSALTGVGHEQYF; CDR3nt: TGCAGTGCCCTGACAGGGGTGGGCCACGAGCAGTACTTC; abundance: -; j_gene: TRBJ2-7; v_gene: TRBV20-1; d_gene: TRBD1
CDR3aa: CASSTSAGRVYEQYF; CDR3nt: TGTGCCAGTAGTACATCAGCCGGGAGGGTCTACGAGCAGTACTTC; abundance: few; j_gene: TRBJ2-7; v_gene: TRBV19; d_gene: TRBD2
CDR3aa: CASRWGNTGELFF; CDR3nt: TGTGCCAGCAGGTGGGGGAACACCGGGGAGCTGTTTTTT; abundance: few; j_gene: TRBJ2-2; v_gene: TRBV2; d_gene: -
CDR3aa: CASTEAGMKRQPQHF; CDR3nt: TGTGCCAGCACTGAGGCAGGGATGAAGAGGCAGCCCCAGCATTTT; abundance: -; j_gene: TRBJ1-5; v_gene: TRBV2; d_gene: -
CDR3aa: CAWSVGDRASILAKNIQYF; CDR3nt: TGTGCCTGGAGTGTAGGTGACAGGGCTTCTATTCTAGCCAAAAACATTCAGTACTTC; abundance: -; j_gene: TRBJ2-4; v_gene: TRBV30; d_gene: TRBD1
CDR3aa: CASSEYRGTRDEQYF; CDR3nt: TGTGCCAGCAGTGAATATAGGGGGACGAGGGACGAGCAGTACTTC; abundance: few; j_gene: TRBJ2-7; v_gene: TRBV25-1; d_gene: -
CDR3aa: CSAQQTSGASYEQYF; CDR3nt: TGCAGTGCGCAACAGACTAGCGGGGCCTCCTACGAGCAGTACTTC; abundance: few; j_gene: TRBJ2-7; v_gene: TRBV20-1; d_gene: TRBD2
CDR3aa: CASSFNRGLAPDTQYF; CDR3nt: TGTGCCAGCAGCTTTAACAGGGGGCTGGCTCCAGATACGCAGTATTTT; abundance: few; j_gene: TRBJ2-3; v_gene: TRBV5-4; d_gene: TRBD1
CDR3aa: CASSPKERGSGSYEQYF; CDR3nt: TGTGCCAGCTCCCCTAAAGAGCGGGGAAGCGGCTCCTACGAGCAGTACTTC; abundance: -; j_gene: TRBJ2-7; v_gene: TRBV18; d_gene: TRBD2
CDR3aa: CASSRDLGPDTQYF; CDR3nt: TGTGCCAGCAGCCGCGACCTAGGACCAGATACGCAGTATTTT; abundance: -; j_gene: TRBJ2-3; v_gene: TRBV3-1; d_gene: -
CDR3aa: CSAGDTGSRGYTF; CDR3nt: TGCAGCGCCGGGGACACGGGGAGCCGGGGCTACACCTTC; abundance: -; j_gene: TRBJ1-2; v_gene: TRBV29-1; d_gene: -
CDR3aa: CSVQGPGTDTQYF; CDR3nt: TGCAGCGTGCAGGGGCCAGGCACAGATACGCAGTATTTT; abundance: -; j_gene: TRBJ2-3; v_gene: TRBV29-1; d_gene: -
CDR3aa: CASSPARTGVNYEQFF; CDR3nt: TGTGCCAGCAGCCCCGCGAGGACAGGGGTCAACTATGAGCAGTTCTTC; abundance: few; j_gene: TRBJ2-1; v_gene: TRBV5-5; d_gene: TRBD1
CDR3aa: CASSLGVARDYGQAEQFF; CDR3nt: TGCGCCAGCAGCTTGGGGGTGGCACGGGACTATGGCCAGGCGGAGCAGTTCTTC; abundance: few; j_gene: TRBJ2-1; v_gene: TRBV5-1; d_gene: TRBD2
CDR3aa: CASSLGVGGGYNEQFF; CDR3nt: TGTGCCAGCAGTTTAGGCGTGGGAGGGGGGTACAATGAGCAGTTCTTC; abundance: -; j_gene: TRBJ2-1; v_gene: TRBV27; d_gene: -
CDR3aa: CASSLVVTKSGNTIYF; CDR3nt: TGTGCCAGCAGCTTAGTCGTCACCAAATCTGGAAACACCATATATTTT; abundance: -; j_gene: TRBJ1-3; v_gene: TRBV7-2; d_gene: -
CDR3aa: CASSSPGGFDGQYF; CDR3nt: TGTGCCAGCAGCTCTCCAGGGGGGTTTGATGGGCAGTACTTC; abundance: -; j_gene: TRBJ2-7; v_gene: TRBV5-4; d_gene: -
CDR3aa: CATSRGLLDYEQYF; CDR3nt: TGTGCCACCAGCAGAGGCTTACTGGATTACGAGCAGTACTTC; abundance: few; j_gene: TRBJ2-7; v_gene: TRBV15; d_gene: -